This T cell receptor (beta chain) was observed in a study of chemoradiotherapy in HPV16-positive cancers. Study at large: Candidate HPV-specific T-cell clones and common TCR motifs came from functional assays in a couple of HPV16-positive patients. Whole-study results and caveats: HPV-responsive T-cell expansion during chemoradiotherapy was linked to improved recurrence-free survival in HPV16-positive patients.

Samples were taken several times over chemoradiotherapy. The CDR3 runs to 12 residues. Germline lookup yields CDR1 MNHNS and CDR2 SASEGT. V lost 5 bases to trimming and J lost 9 bases, with 11 bases between them. Details on this clone: The antigen remains unidentified.

Clones were read by immunoSEQ multiplex PCR, and TCRdb kept only the in-frame ones, dropping some. The data hold about 68,000 clones, with approximately 91% observed a single time. This TCR derives from a human donor with HPV-associated anogenital cancer. The sequenced sample was blood, obtained from a patient who underwent chemoradiotherapy. The rearrangement joins TRBV6-1 to TRBJ2-1; D remains unclear. CDR3 sequence (DNA): TGTGCCAGCAGTCCCCTACATGGTGAGCAGTTCTTC. Amino acid sequence: CASSPLHGEQFF.